Here is one TCR beta chain with its context. Orbital computed tomography and thyroid ultrasound, together with serum TRAb and thyroxine and clinical symptoms, were used for diagnoses. These data originate in a study of T cells in Graves' hyperthyroidism and ophthalmopathy. Study-wide background: Staff took peripheral blood when the initial diagnosis was made, before any treatment began.

There were TCR beta CDR3 regions amplified from RNA transcripts. RT-PCR in the first round (using the HTBI primer set) targeted the TCR CDR3. TCRdb fed the multiplex PCR reads into MiXCR, producing one record per CDR3 protein. The sample lists around 250,000 distinct CDR3 sequences, about 14% seen once, with 10% to 15% in the top ten. The CDR3 covers 17 residues. Trimming stripped 0 bases from V and 4 bases from J, with 19 bases between. CDR1 SGHRS and CDR2 YFSETQ come from the germline V gene. This sequence was found in a woman between 35 and 50 years old with Graves' hyperthyroidism that later progressed to Graves' ophthalmopathy. V usage is TRBV5-1 and J usage is TRBJ2-5; maybe TRBD2 (6 bases). The sample comprised blood. DNA for the CDR3: TGCGCCAGCAGCTTGGAGCCGGAGGGGCTGGATGGAGAGACCCAGTACTTC. This sequence encodes CASSLEPEGLDGETQYF. The full variable domain, its missing parts supplied by reference TRBV5-1 and TRBJ2-5, is KAGVTQTPRYLIKTRGQQVTLSCSPISGHRSVSWYQQTPGQGLQFLFEYFSETQRNKGNFPGRFSGRQFSNSRSEMNVSTLELGDSALYLCASSLEPEGLDGETQYFGPGTRLLVL.